Each of the 18 T cell receptor beta chains below was sequenced from the same sample in a study of control samples from healthy donors and cancer patients (dated by TCRdb to the early 2020s). The protocol used for the library was the immunoSEQ multiplex PCR assay. The source is immuneACCESS, and TCRdb retained only in-frame sequences with V and J called. Part of the clones is not carried over; for the studies checked, unresolved V genes explain less than half of this, and the remainder is unexplained. The sample includes about 190,000 clones, with approximately 91% observed a single time. The leading ten clones occupy roughly 1.9% of the sample. The sample taken for sequencing was blood. The receptor source for this set is a man aged 30 to 45 in good health.

This clone occurred once. The rearrangement joins TRBV9 to TRBJ1-2; D gene ambiguous. Germline V gene lookup returns CDR1 SGDLS and CDR2 YYNGEE. The CDR3 covers 11 residues. V lost 0 bases, J lost 7 bases, and 4 bases lay in between. The CDR3 DNA reads TGTGCCAGCAGCGTAGGGGTTGGCTACACCTTC. Translating gives CASSVGVGYTF.

Turning to this clone: The same CDR3 also results from other DNA sequences found in this sample. The chain combines TRBV7-9 with TRBJ2-2; TRBD1 agrees at 7 bases. CDR1 SEHNR and CDR2 FQNEAQ come from the germline V gene (reference sequence). Trimming removed 7 bases from V and 2 bases from J; junction bases left unmatched: 4. This CDR3 spans 14 amino acids. The CDR3 DNA reads TGTGCCAGCATTGACAGGGCCAACACCGGGGAGCTGTTTTTT. It yields the protein CASIDRANTGELFF.

CDR3 loop: CASSIMARGLGTEAFF. The DNA for the CDR3 is TGTGCCAGTAGTATCATGGCCAGGGGGCTGGGCACTGAAGCTTTCTTT. The chain joins TRBV19 to TRBJ1-1; 8 nucleotides agree with TRBD1. Losses at the gene ends were 3 bases for V and 4 bases for J; bases not matched to a gene: 10. Germline CDR1 is LNHDA and CDR2 is SQIVND (reference sequence). The CDR3 contains 16 residues.

The V and J genes are TRBV5-1 and TRBJ2-1; D is ambiguous. V lost 2 bases to trimming and J lost 5 bases, with 2 bases between them. CDR3 length equals 11 residues. The germline CDR1 and CDR2 sequences are SGHRS and YFSETQ. Here the CDR3 reads CASSFDNEQFF. In DNA, the CDR3 is TGCGCCAGCAGCTTCGACAATGAGCAGTTCTTC.

This chain uses TRBV9 with TRBJ2-2, with D uncertain. Per the germline V gene, CDR1 is SGDLS and CDR2 is YYNGEE. The length of the CDR3 is 16 residues. V gave up 0 bases and J gave up 2 bases, with 11 bases separating them. Here the CDR3 reads CASSVVSVLNTGELFF. The CDR3 bases are TGTGCCAGCAGCGTAGTCAGCGTATTAAACACCGGGGAGCTGTTTTTT.

The chain couples TRBV11-2 to TRBJ1-2, with D perhaps matching TRBD1 (6 bases). The CDR3 runs 14 residues. V was pared by 5 bases and J by 6 bases, with 16 bases between. Germline V gene sequence: CDR1 SGHAT, CDR2 FQNNGV. The CDR3 region is CASSRWTASDGYTF. The DNA for the CDR3 is TGTGCCAGCAGCAGATGGACAGCCTCGGATGGCTACACCTTC.

J is TRBJ2-3 and V is TRBV5-8; no definite D call. The CDR3 totals 14 residues. Germline values: CDR1 SGHTS, CDR2 YDEGEE. V was clipped by 3 bases and J by 5 bases, with 13 bases between them. CDR3 in amino acids: CASSSVRMGDTQYF. The CDR3 DNA reads TGTGCCAGCAGCTCTGTCAGGATGGGAGATACGCAGTATTTT. Combining the CDR3 with reference TRBV5-8 and TRBJ2-3 gives the whole variable domain EAGVTQSPTHLIKTRGQQATLRCSPISGHTSVYWYQQALGLGLQFLLWYDEGEERNRGNFPPRFSGRQFPNYSSELNVNALELEDSALYLCASSSVRMGDTQYFGPGTRLTVL.

The chain links TRBV2 to TRBJ1-6; a weak D match, TRBD1 (5 bases). V dropped 2 bases and J dropped 11 bases, with 16 bases sitting between them. This CDR3 is 15 amino acids long. CDR1 is SNHLY and CDR2 is FYNNEI in the germline V gene. CDR3 amino acids: CASSEWGQSRTPLHF. CDR3 sequence (DNA): TGTGCCAGCAGTGAATGGGGCCAGTCCCGGACACCCCTCCACTTT. The full variable domain, completed using reference TRBV2 and TRBJ1-6, is EPEVTQTPSHQVTQMGQEVILRCVPISNHLYFYWYRQILGQKVEFLVSFYNNEISEKSEIFDDQFSVERPDGSNFTLKIRSTKLEDSAMYFCASSEWGQSRTPLHFGNGTRLTVT.

This clone has just one count. This sequence joins TRBV28 and TRBJ1-1, with 7 bases fitting TRBD1. Germline V gene data show CDR1 as MDHEN and CDR2 as SYDVKM. There are 15 residues in the CDR3. V was clipped by 4 bases and J by 3 bases; unmatched bases: 8. This CDR3 is CASSSTTGSHTEAFF. The CDR3 DNA sequence: TGTGCCAGCAGTTCCACGACAGGGTCGCACACTGAAGCTTTCTTT. The complete variable domain, with remaining parts taken from reference TRBV28 and TRBJ1-1, reads DVKVTQSSRYLVKRTGEKVFLECVQDMDHENMFWYRQDPGLGLRLIYFSYDVKMKEKGDIPEGYSVSREKKERFSLILESASTNQTSMYLCASSSTTGSHTEAFFGQGTRLTVV.

This sequence joins TRBV5-8 and TRBJ1-6; D unclear. V lost 0 bases and J lost 9, with 16 bases in between. Germline V gene sequence: CDR1 SGHTS, CDR2 YDEGEE. The CDR3 contains 16 residues. CDR3 residues: CASSLAIGRISSPLHF. In nucleotides, the CDR3 is TGTGCCAGCAGCTTGGCCATCGGCAGGATAAGTTCACCCCTCCACTTT.

The chain has TRBV14 and TRBJ2-7; perhaps D is TRBD1 or TRBD2 (5 bases each). This CDR3 has 13 residues. Germline V gene lookup returns CDR1 SGHDN and CDR2 FVKESK. V shed 5 bases and J shed 2 bases, with 10 bases lying between them. The CDR3 here is CASSYGTTYEQYF. The CDR3 DNA is TGTGCCAGCAGCTACGGGACCACCTACGAGCAGTACTTC.

The chain carries TRBV5-1 and TRBJ2-1, with TRBD1 matching 9 bases. This CDR3 spans 15 amino acids. The germline gives CDR1 SGHRS, CDR2 YFSETQ. V trimming: 4 bases; J trimming: 8 bases; junction bases outside the gene matches: 10. CDR3 coding DNA: TGCGCCAGCAGCCGCGGACAGGGGAATGGGGATGAGCAGTTCTTC. Translated, it gives CASSRGQGNGDEQFF.

The chain combines TRBV4-2 with TRBJ2-2; 10 bases line up with TRBD2. This CDR3 spans 17 amino acids. Trimming took 4 bases from V and 7 from J; bases not matched to a gene: 12. Per germline, CDR1 LGHNA and CDR2 YNFKEQ. CDR3 sequence (DNA): TGTGCCAGCAGCCGACACCCTCTAGCGGGGGATGGCGGGGAGCTGTTTTTT. Protein product: CASSRHPLAGDGGELFF.

The J gene is TRBJ2-1, the V gene TRBV5-1; possibly TRBD2 for D (6 bases). Trimming cost V 0 bases and J 6 bases, with 10 bases left between them. From germline, CDR1 is SGHRS and CDR2 YFSETQ. The CDR3 runs 14 residues. In DNA, the CDR3 is TGCGCCAGCAGCTTGGAGTGGCGGGGCAATGAGCAGTTCTTC. Encoded protein: CASSLEWRGNEQFF.

The chain employs TRBV3-1 (or the pseudogene TRBV3-2) and TRBJ2-2; 12 bases agree with TRBD2. The CDR3 extends over 16 amino acids. From germline, CDR1 is LGHDT and CDR2 YNNKEL (reference sequence). The ends lost 8 bases at V and 6 bases at J; junction bases unmatched: 10. As DNA, the CDR3 is TGTGCCAGCCGGAAAACCCTAGCGGGGGGGGCCGGGGAGCTGTTTTTT. This gives the protein CASRKTLAGGAGELFF.

The genes are TRBV30 and TRBJ2-7, with D unresolved. The CDR3 has 11 amino acids. Trimming cost V 1 base and J 4 bases, with 5 bases left between them. The germline gives CDR1 GTSNPN, CDR2 SVGIG (reference sequence). The CDR3 coding sequence is TGTGCCTGGAGTGGAGTTTACGAGCAGTACTTC. Translated: CAWSGVYEQYF.

The gene calls are TRBV23-1 and TRBJ1-6; no firm D call. TRBV23-1 is given ORF status, its function remaining uncertain. The germline V and J ends were trimmed by 9 bases and 8 bases, with 32 bases remaining between them. This CDR3 has 19 amino acids. CDR3 nucleotide sequence: TGCGCCAGTCCCCAGTCAATATTGGAAGGGCCTAATGGTTATTCACCCCTCCACTTT. Its protein product is CASPQSILEGPNGYSPLHF.

V gene TRBV27 combines with J gene TRBJ1-2; TRBD1 matches at 9 bases. The V and J ends lost 6 bases and 10 bases, in that order; junction bases with no gene match: 6. CDR1 and CDR2 (germline): MNHEY, SMNVEV (reference sequence). The CDR3 is made up of 12 amino acids. The chain's CDR3 is CASRGTGRAYTF. CDR3 DNA sequence: TGTGCCAGCAGGGGGACAGGGAGGGCCTACACCTTC.